What follows is one T cell receptor (beta chain) and its context. Antigen unknown. The data derive from a study of CD8 T cells in ankylosing spondylitis. A quantitative 5'-RACE method, one with molecular barcodes, was used to make TCR beta libraries. TCRdb reprocessed the 5' RACE reads with MiXCR, giving one entry per CDR3 protein. Of around 770,000 distinct CDR3 sequences listed, around 20% were seen once; the top ten hold around 19%. Overall study findings and caveats: What appeared characteristic of ankylosing spondylitis blood was a TCR beta motif of under 10 highly homologous variants. Reportedly, significant enrichment of disease-linked clones occurred in matched ankylosing spondylitis synovial fluid. As for the disease-linked clones, they showed a CD8+ phenotype and occurred at relatively low frequencies in peripheral blood.

V lost 7 bases and J lost 14, with 20 bases in between. Germline CDR1 and CDR2: SNHLY and FYNNEI. This CDR3 is built from 13 residues. This clonotype was sampled from a male donor with ankylosing spondylitis. Material: blood, either unsorted or a sorted T cell fraction (not recorded which). The chain joins TRBV2 to TRBJ1-4; D gene unclear. In DNA form, the CDR3 reads TGTGCCAGCACCCTTCAGGTGGCTGCAGATCTGTTTTTT. This gives the protein CASTLQVAADLFF.